These 20 T cell receptor beta chains share one sample of origin, sequenced in a study of blood T cell repertoires in COVID-19. Sequenced by immunoSEQ multiplex PCR; TCRdb stores in-frame clones only, minus some. The data show roughly 57,000 clones, with roughly 90% seen just once and roughly 20% held by the top ten. Sequencing used peripheral blood. The receptors derive from a human donor in a cohort sampled during active COVID-19.

The chain is built from TRBV9 and TRBJ1-1, with unresolved D. This CDR3 is built from 14 residues. V lost 0 bases and J lost 7, with 13 bases in between. Per the germline V gene, CDR1 is SGDLS and CDR2 is YYNGEE. The DNA for the CDR3 is TGTGCCAGCAGCGTAGGGGCACCCTCAGGTGAAGCTTTCTTT. This gives the protein CASSVGAPSGEAFF.

The chain carries TRBV12-5 and TRBJ2-3; D uncertain. Germline-derived CDR1 and CDR2 are LGHNT and FRNRAP. Trimming removed 2 bases at V and 2 bases at J, with 5 bases between. This CDR3 has 13 amino acids. The CDR3 protein is CASGLPYTDTQYF. In DNA, the CDR3 is TGTGCTAGTGGTTTGCCCTACACAGATACGCAGTATTTT.

The V and J genes are TRBV18 and TRBJ1-1; 9 bases align to TRBD1. CDR1 is KGHSH, CDR2 LQKENI, per germline. V dropped 3 bases and J dropped 5; count of bases not matched to a gene: 7. CDR3 length equals 15 residues. The CDR3 coding sequence is TGTGCCAGCTCACCCGGGACAGGGTACGCGACTGAAGCTTTCTTT. Protein product: CASSPGTGYATEAFF.

The chain uses TRBV6-5 and TRBJ1-2; 8 bases agree with TRBD1. This CDR3 contains 14 residues. CDR1 and CDR2 from the germline V gene are MNHEY and SVGAGI. V trimming: 3 bases; J trimming: 6 bases; junction bases outside the gene matches: 6. The CDR3 coding sequence is TGTGCCAGCAGTTATTCCTCAGGGGGCCATGGCTACACCTTC. As protein: CASSYSSGGHGYTF.

The chain employs TRBV7-2 and TRBJ1-2, with D possibly being TRBD1 (5 bases). Germline CDR1 SGHTA, CDR2 FQGNSA. Deletions cut 5 bases from V and 4 bases from J, with 8 bases between. This CDR3 spans 12 amino acids. CDR3 DNA sequence: TGTGCCAGCAGCCCAGGGCCCTATGGCTACACCTTC. Translation gives CASSPGPYGYTF.

A few counts support this clone. The chain joins TRBV6-7 to TRBJ1-1; D is undetermined. TRBV6-7 counts as an open reading frame of uncertain function. This CDR3 spans 11 amino acids. V was cut by 7 bases and J by 7 bases, with 10 bases left in between. CDR3 loop: CASTLTIEAFF. In nucleotides, the CDR3 is TGTGCCAGCACCTTGACAATTGAAGCTTTCTTT.

The chain joins TRBV24-1 to TRBJ1-5, with TRBD1 identical over 10 bases. V shed 5 bases and J 4 bases; nucleotides not matched to a gene: 7. The CDR3 is 16 residues long. CDR1 and CDR2 from the germline V gene are KGHDR and SFDVKD. CDR3 region: CATSATDRGDNQPQHF. CDR3 coding DNA: TGTGCCACCAGTGCCACGGACAGGGGGGATAATCAGCCCCAGCATTTT.

DNA of the CDR3: TGTGCTAGTGGCCCCGGGGACAGGAGCTCCTACGAGCAGTACTTC. Amino acids: CASGPGDRSSYEQYF. The genes are TRBV12-5 and TRBJ2-7, with 8 positions matching TRBD1. Germline CDR1 reads LGHNT; CDR2 reads FRNRAP. The CDR3 has 15 residues. V was clipped by 6 bases and J by 0 bases; unmatched bases: 7.

The V gene is TRBV9, the J gene TRBJ1-2; D unresolved. This CDR3 is 15 amino acids long. The V gene lost 3 bases and the J gene lost 3 bases, with 15 bases spanning the gap. Germline V CDR1 and CDR2: SGDLS, YYNGEE. The CDR3 here is CASSASTDSYYGYTF. CDR3 bases: TGTGCCAGCAGCGCCTCGACCGACTCGTACTATGGCTACACCTTC.

The rearrangement uses TRBV19 and TRBJ2-3; maybe TRBD1 (8 bases). CDR1 is LNHDA and CDR2 is SQIVND in the germline V gene (reference sequence). V was cut by 1 base and J by 6 bases, with 14 bases left in between. The CDR3 totals 15 residues. CDR3 in DNA: TGTGCCAGTAGTATAGTAGACAGGGGAGGGGATACGCAGTATTTT. Translated, it gives CASSIVDRGGDTQYF.

This rearrangement joins TRBV15 to TRBJ2-1; 14 bases agree with TRBD2. The germline V gene encodes CDR1 LNHNV and CDR2 YYDKDF (reference sequence). The CDR3 contains 20 residues. Trimming took 11 bases from V and 0 from J; bases not matched to a gene: 18. The CDR3 sequence is CAPPGNGLAGGSSSYNEQFF. The DNA of the CDR3 is TGTGCCCCCCCAGGGAATGGACTAGCGGGGGGCTCGAGCTCCTACAATGAGCAGTTCTTC.

V is TRBV29-1 and J is TRBJ2-5, with 8 bases aligning to TRBD1. Per germline, CDR1 SQVTM and CDR2 ANQGSEA. J gave up 11 bases and V 5 bases, and 13 bases lay outside the gene matches. The CDR3 runs 13 residues. This CDR3 reads CSVQTGDETGQYF. The CDR3 DNA reads TGCAGCGTTCAGACAGGGGACGAGACTGGGCAGTACTTC.

The chain joins TRBV2 to TRBJ1-5, with 7 bases lining up with TRBD1. With 1 base clipped from V and 1 base from J, the junction kept 4 bases outside the gene matches. The CDR3 is 16 residues long. From germline, CDR1 is SNHLY and CDR2 FYNNEI. In DNA, the CDR3 is TGTGCCAGCAGTGAAGTAGGGGGACAGAGCAATCAGCCCCAGCATTTT. Amino acid sequence: CASSEVGGQSNQPQHF.

V usage is TRBV3-1 (or the pseudogene TRBV3-2) and J usage is TRBJ2-7; the D gene is possibly TRBD1 (5 bases). The length of the CDR3 is 15 residues. Trimming took off 0 bases at V and 4 bases at J, with 13 bases between the two ends. Germline V lookup: CDR1 LGHDT, CDR2 YNNKEL (reference sequence). CDR3 bases: TGTGCCAGCAGCCAAGATCAGGGTGCTAGGTACGAGCAGTACTTC. This gives the protein CASSQDQGARYEQYF.

This chain connects TRBV27 to TRBJ2-7, with D tentatively TRBD2 (6 bases). Between the trimmed V and J ends, which lost 5 bases and 4 bases, there was a span of 12 bases. Germline lookup yields CDR1 MNHEY and CDR2 SMNVEV (reference sequence). The CDR3 loop spans 13 amino acids. The CDR3 is CASSRGLVYEQYF. CDR3 DNA sequence: TGTGCCAGCAGTCGGGGACTCGTTTACGAGCAGTACTTC.

This rearrangement joins TRBV9 to TRBJ2-5; 9 bases line up with TRBD1. CDR3 length equals 15 residues. In germline, CDR1 is SGDLS, CDR2 YYNGEE. Unmatched junction bases numbered 8, after V lost 3 bases and J lost 5 bases. CDR3 in DNA: TGTGCCAGCAGCGGGGGGGACAGGGTTTTCGAGACCCAGTACTTC. Its translation: CASSGGDRVFETQYF.

The chain couples TRBV7-8 to TRBJ1-6; TRBD1 is a possible D gene (5 bases). The CDR3 totals 16 residues. The V end lost 1 base, the J end lost 7 bases, and 14 bases lay between the germline ends. Germline V lookup: CDR1 SGHVS, CDR2 FQNEAQ. CDR3 in amino acids: CASSLDWDWRNSPLHF. The CDR3, as DNA: TGTGCCAGCAGCTTAGATTGGGACTGGCGAAATTCACCCCTCCACTTT.

This clone was counted a few times. This chain uses TRBV9 with TRBJ2-3, with D maybe TRBD2 (5 bases). Germline CDR1 SGDLS, CDR2 YYNGEE. V lost 1 base to trimming and J lost 5 bases, with 11 bases between them. CDR3 size: 14 residues. The CDR3 DNA reads as TGTGCCAGCAGCGTATCGGGGAAAGAAGATACGCAGTATTTT. Translated: CASSVSGKEDTQYF.

The gene calls are TRBV3-1 (or the pseudogene TRBV3-2) and TRBJ2-5, with 11 bases lining up with TRBD2. CDR3 length: 16 residues. The V gene end was trimmed by 1 base and the J gene end by 7 bases; junction bases not matched to a gene: 8. The germline V gene has CDR1 LGHDT and CDR2 YNNKEL (reference sequence). The CDR3 is CASSQVTGLAERTQYF. CDR3 in DNA: TGTGCCAGCAGCCAAGTAACGGGACTAGCGGAAAGGACCCAGTACTTC.

The CDR3 sequence: CASSSDRGYGYTF. For the CDR3, the DNA is TGTGCCAGCAGTTCGGACAGGGGATATGGCTACACCTTC. The rearrangement links TRBV12-3 or TRBV12-4 to TRBJ1-2; the match to TRBD1 covers 9 bases. J gave up 5 bases and V 4 bases, and 2 bases lay outside the gene matches. The CDR3 is 13 amino acids.